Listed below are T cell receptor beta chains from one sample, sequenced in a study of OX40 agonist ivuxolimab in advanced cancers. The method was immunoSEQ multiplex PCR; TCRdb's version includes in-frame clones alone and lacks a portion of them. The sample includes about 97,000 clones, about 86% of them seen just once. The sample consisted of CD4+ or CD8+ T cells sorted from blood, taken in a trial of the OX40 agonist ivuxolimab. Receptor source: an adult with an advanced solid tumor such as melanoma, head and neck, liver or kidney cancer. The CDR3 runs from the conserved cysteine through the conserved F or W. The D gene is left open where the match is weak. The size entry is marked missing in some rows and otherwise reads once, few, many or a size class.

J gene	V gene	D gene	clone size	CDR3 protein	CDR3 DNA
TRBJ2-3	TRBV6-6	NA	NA	CASSYVAATDTQYF	TGTGCCAGCAGTTACGTGGCAGCCACAGATACGCAGTATTTT
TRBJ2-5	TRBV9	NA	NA	CASSVVSQETQYF	TGTGCCAGCAGCGTAGTATCCCAAGAGACCCAGTACTTC
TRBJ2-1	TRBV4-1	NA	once	CASSQSDTGPNEQFF	TGCGCCAGCAGCCAATCCGACACAGGTCCCAATGAGCAGTTCTTC
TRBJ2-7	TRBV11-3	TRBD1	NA	CASSLETGGSEQYF	TGTGCCAGCAGCTTAGAGACAGGGGGTTCCGAGCAGTACTTC
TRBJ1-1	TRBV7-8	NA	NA	CASSLVVFNTEAFF	TGTGCCAGCAGCTTAGTCGTTTTTAACACTGAAGCTTTCTTT
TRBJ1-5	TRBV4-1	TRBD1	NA	CASSQIPTGGGNQPQHF	TGCGCCAGCAGCCAAATCCCGACAGGGGGTGGCAATCAGCCCCAGCATTTT
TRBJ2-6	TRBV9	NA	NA	CASSRLTGSGANVLTF	TGTGCCAGCAGCCGCTTGACAGGCTCTGGGGCCAACGTCCTGACTTTC
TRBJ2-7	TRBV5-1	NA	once	CASRPGQNYEQYF	TGCGCCAGCAGACCCGGACAGAACTACGAGCAGTACTTC
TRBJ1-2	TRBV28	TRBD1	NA	CASSLLATGGHGGYTF	TGTGCCAGCAGTTTATTAGCGACAGGGGGCCACGGTGGCTACACCTTC
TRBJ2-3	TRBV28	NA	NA	CASSLRLHTDTQYF	TGTGCCAGCAGTTTAAGGTTACACACAGATACGCAGTATTTT
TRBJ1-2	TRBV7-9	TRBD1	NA	CASSGTGGVYGYTF	TGTGCCAGCAGCGGTACAGGGGGCGTTTATGGCTACACCTTC
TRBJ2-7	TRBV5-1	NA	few	CASSGRTSNEQYF	TGCGCCAGCAGCGGGCGAACATCTAACGAGCAGTACTTC
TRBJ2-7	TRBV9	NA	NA	CASSVGNSYEQYF	TGTGCCAGCAGCGTAGGTAACAGCTACGAGCAGTACTTC
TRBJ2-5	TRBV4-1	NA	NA	CASSQVGVGAETQYF	TGCGCCAGCAGCCAAGTGGGGGTGGGGGCGGAGACCCAGTACTTC